This is a list of T cell receptor beta chains from one sample in a study of cytomegalovirus exposure and HLA in healthy donors. Profiling relied on immunoSEQ multiplex PCR, and the TCRdb table lists in-frame clones only, not all of them. Among 150,000 to 200,000 clones listed, about 80% were seen once. Sequenced: PBMCs. The receptors stem from a woman aged 40 to 55 in good health and CMV-seronegative. Each CDR3 is given with its conserved first and last residue. Each record gives: V gene, J gene, CDR3 length, D gene, clone size, CDR3 DNA, CDR3 protein. The D gene is left open where the match is weak. For some rows the clone size is stated as once, few or many, or as a class when expanded; others skip it.

TRBV5-1,TRBJ2-3,16,TRBD1,.,TGCGCCAGCAGCTTAGACACAGGGGGCATCGCAGATACGCAGTATTTT,CASSLDTGGIADTQYF
TRBV7-9,TRBJ1-1,14,.,once,TGTGCCAGCAGCGAGGGCCTCAGAGGGACTGAAGCTTTCTTT,CASSEGLRGTEAFF
TRBV18,TRBJ1-1,16,TRBD1,.,TGTGCCAGCTCACTAGGGACAGGGGCACGGAACACTGAAGCTTTCTTT,CASSLGTGARNTEAFF
TRBV6-5,TRBJ1-4,13,.,.,TGTGCCAGCAGTTACTCCCTCAGGGAAAAACTGTTTTTT,CASSYSLREKLFF
TRBV5-1,TRBJ1-5,15,.,.,TGCGCCAGCAGCCCCCAGGGACTCAGTGATCAGCCCCAGCATTTT,CASSPQGLSDQPQHF
TRBV7-9,TRBJ2-4,15,TRBD1,.,TGTGCCAGCAGCCCTTACAGGGGAGCCAAAAACATTCAGTACTTC,CASSPYRGAKNIQYF
TRBV18,TRBJ1-1,14,.,.,TGTGCCAGCTCACCAGAGGCCAGGGGAACTGAAGCTTTCTTT,CASSPEARGTEAFF
TRBV9,TRBJ2-3,16,.,.,TGTGCCAGCAGCGCGCAGACTACTCCTAGCACAGATACGCAGTATTTT,CASSAQTTPSTDTQYF
TRBV11-2,TRBJ1-1,13,.,.,TGTGCCAGCAGCCCCCAACTCGGGGGGGGAGCTTTCTTT,CASSPQLGGGAFF
TRBV6-4,TRBJ2-6,14,.,many,TGTGCCAGCAGTCCCCTCTCTGGGGCCAACGTCCTGACTTTC,CASSPLSGANVLTF
TRBV18,TRBJ1-2,13,.,.,TGTGCCAGCTCGGACATTTCTAACTATGGCTACACCTTC,CASSDISNYGYTF
TRBV30,TRBJ2-2,14,.,few,TGTGCCCGACATAGCAGAGGAGCGGGCGGGGAGCTGTTTTTT,CARHSRGAGGELFF
TRBV7-6,TRBJ2-5,15,.,.,TGTGCCAGCAGCTTAGCGTTGGTAGCGGCAGAGACCCAGTACTTC,CASSLALVAAETQYF
TRBV19,TRBJ2-1,15,.,.,TGTGCCAGTAGTATAGGGATAAGAGGGCTCAATGAGCAGTTCTTC,CASSIGIRGLNEQFF
TRBV27,TRBJ2-5,14,.,.,TGTGCCAGCAGTTTAGACAGGCTAAGGGAGACCCAGTACTTC,CASSLDRLRETQYF
TRBV5-1,TRBJ2-7,14,TRBD1,.,TGCGCCAGCAGCTGGACAGGGGGCTCCTACGAGCAGTACTTC,CASSWTGGSYEQYF
TRBV7-2,TRBJ1-5,12,.,.,TGTGCCAGCAGCTTTTTCGATCAGCCCCAGCATTTT,CASSFFDQPQHF
TRBV9,TRBJ1-3,15,.,.,TGTGCCAGCAGCGTAAAGACAGGTACTGGAAACACCATATATTTT,CASSVKTGTGNTIYF
TRBV6-5,TRBJ1-1,13,.,.,TGTGCCAGCAGTTTAACAGGGAGAACTGAAGCTTTCTTT,CASSLTGRTEAFF
TRBV21-1,TRBJ1-2,16,.,few,TGTGCCAGCAGCAAAAAGGGACTGGGGATCCGGGGGGGCTACACCTTC,CASSKKGLGIRGGYTF
TRBV5-1,TRBJ2-2,16,TRBD1,few,TGCGCCAGCAGCTTGGCCGGACAGGGTCACACCGGGGAGCTGTTTTTT,CASSLAGQGHTGELFF
TRBV5-6,TRBJ2-3,15,.,.,TGTGCCAGCAGCGACTCGGGTGAGGGTGCAGATACGCAGTATTTT,CASSDSGEGADTQYF
TRBV6-1,TRBJ1-2,16,.,.,TGTGCCAGCAGTGAAAATTTAGAGGGGGTCGACTATGGCTACACCTTC,CASSENLEGVDYGYTF
TRBV28,TRBJ1-5,12,.,once,TGTGCCAGCTCTCTTCAGGGGAAACCCCAGCATTTT,CASSLQGKPQHF